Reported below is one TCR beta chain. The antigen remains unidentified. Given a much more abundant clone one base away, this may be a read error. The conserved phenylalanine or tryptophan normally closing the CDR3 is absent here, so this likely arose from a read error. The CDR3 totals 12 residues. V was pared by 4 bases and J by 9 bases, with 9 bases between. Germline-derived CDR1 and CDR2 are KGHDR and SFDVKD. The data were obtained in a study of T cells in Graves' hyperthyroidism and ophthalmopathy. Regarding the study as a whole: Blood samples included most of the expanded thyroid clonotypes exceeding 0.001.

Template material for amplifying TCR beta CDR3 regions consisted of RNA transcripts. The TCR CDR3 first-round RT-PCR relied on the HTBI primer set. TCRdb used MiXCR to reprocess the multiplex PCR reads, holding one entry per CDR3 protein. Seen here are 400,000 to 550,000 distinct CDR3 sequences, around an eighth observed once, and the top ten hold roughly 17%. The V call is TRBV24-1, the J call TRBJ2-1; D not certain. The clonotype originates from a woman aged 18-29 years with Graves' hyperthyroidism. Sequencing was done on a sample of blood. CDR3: CATSDYTPEQFL. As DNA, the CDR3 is TGTGCCACCAGTGACTACACTCCTGAGCAGTTCCTC.